This T cell receptor beta chain was observed in a study of blood T cell repertoires in COVID-19. Study-wide background: PBMCs, B-cell-depleted T cells, or T cells provided the cDNA or gDNA that made up the material.

Measured with immunoSEQ multiplex PCR; TCRdb has only the in-frame clones, and not every one. The table shows some 80,000 clones, with about 73% occurring only once. The Seattle patients joined while their infection was active and were tracked longitudinally afterward. The germline V gene has CDR1 LNHDA and CDR2 SQIVND (reference sequence). CDR3 size: 15 residues. The V and J ends lost 6 bases and 1 base respectively, with 15 bases between them. The V call is TRBV19, the J call TRBJ2-5, with D possibly TRBD2 on 7 matching bases. The sequence came from a man between 60 and 70 years old with COVID-19, enrolled during active disease. Input material: peripheral blood. The DNA for the CDR3 is TGTGCCAGTAGGCCGGGGGGACAACCCCAAGAGACCCAGTACTTC. It codes for CASRPGGQPQETQYF.